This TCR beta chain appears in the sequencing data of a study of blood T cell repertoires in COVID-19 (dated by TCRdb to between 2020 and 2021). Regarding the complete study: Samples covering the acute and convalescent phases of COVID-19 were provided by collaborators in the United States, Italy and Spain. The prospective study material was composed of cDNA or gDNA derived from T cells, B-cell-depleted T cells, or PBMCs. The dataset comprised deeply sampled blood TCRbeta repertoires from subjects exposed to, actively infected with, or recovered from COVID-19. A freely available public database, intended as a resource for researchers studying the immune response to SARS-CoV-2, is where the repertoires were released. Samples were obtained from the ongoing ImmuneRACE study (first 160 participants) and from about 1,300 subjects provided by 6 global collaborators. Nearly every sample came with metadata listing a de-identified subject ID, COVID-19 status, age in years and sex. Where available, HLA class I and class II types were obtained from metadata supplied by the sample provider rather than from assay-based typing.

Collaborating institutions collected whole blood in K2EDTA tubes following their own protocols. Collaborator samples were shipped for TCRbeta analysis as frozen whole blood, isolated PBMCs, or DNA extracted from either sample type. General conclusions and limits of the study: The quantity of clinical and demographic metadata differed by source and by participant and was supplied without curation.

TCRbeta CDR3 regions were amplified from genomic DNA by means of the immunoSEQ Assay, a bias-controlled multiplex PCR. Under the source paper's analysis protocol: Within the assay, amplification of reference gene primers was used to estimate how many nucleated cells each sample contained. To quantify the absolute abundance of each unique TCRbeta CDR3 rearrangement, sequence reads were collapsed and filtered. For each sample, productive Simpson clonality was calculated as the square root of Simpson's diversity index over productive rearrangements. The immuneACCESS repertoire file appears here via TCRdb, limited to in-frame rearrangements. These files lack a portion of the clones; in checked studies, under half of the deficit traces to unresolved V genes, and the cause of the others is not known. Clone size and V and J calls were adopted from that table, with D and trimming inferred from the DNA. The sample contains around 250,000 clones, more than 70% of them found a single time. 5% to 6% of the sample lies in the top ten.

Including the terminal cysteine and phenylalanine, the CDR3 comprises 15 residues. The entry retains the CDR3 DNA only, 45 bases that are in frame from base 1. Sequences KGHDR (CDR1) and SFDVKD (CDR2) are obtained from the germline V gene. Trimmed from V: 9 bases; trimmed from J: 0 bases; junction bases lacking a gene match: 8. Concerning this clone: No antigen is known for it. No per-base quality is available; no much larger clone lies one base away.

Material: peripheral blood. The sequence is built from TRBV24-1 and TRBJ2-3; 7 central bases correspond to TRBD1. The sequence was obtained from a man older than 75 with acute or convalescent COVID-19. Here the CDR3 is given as CATPVWDSSTDTQYF. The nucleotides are TGTGCCACCCCGGTGTGGGACAGCAGCACAGATACGCAGTATTTT.